Listed here are 32 T cell receptor beta chains from one sample, sequenced in a study of shared clonotypes between healthy human individuals. Produced via immunoSEQ multiplex PCR; TCRdb's table is partial and in-frame only. The sample gives approximately 500,000 clones, 90% to 96% of which show up once; 0.06% is in the top ten. The sequenced sample was naive CD4+ T cells sorted from blood. Subset defined: CD45RA+ positively selected. The receptors derive from a woman younger than 45 in good health.

The chain carries TRBV28 and TRBJ2-3; 9 nucleotides align to TRBD1. CDR1 is MDHEN and CDR2 is SYDVKM in the germline V gene. Trimming removed 5 bases from V and 3 bases from J; junction bases left unmatched: 12. This CDR3 has 17 residues. In DNA, the CDR3 is TGTGCCAGCAGTGCTATCTCGGGACAGGGTGTTACAGATACGCAGTATTTT. Translated, it gives CASSAISGQGVTDTQYF.

The chain uses TRBV28 and TRBJ2-2; D assignment may be TRBD1 or TRBD2 (5 bases each). This CDR3 is built from 16 residues. The V gene's germline CDR1 is MDHEN and CDR2 SYDVKM. V shed 5 bases and J shed 0 bases, with 13 bases lying between them. The CDR3 DNA reads as TGTGCCAGCAGTATCCTCGGGACGACGAACACCGGGGAGCTGTTTTTT. Its protein product is CASSILGTTNTGELFF.

The chain uses TRBV28 and TRBJ2-7; D is undetermined. Germline V CDR1 and CDR2: MDHEN, SYDVKM. Trimming left V 6 bases short and J 4 bases short, with 10 bases between. This CDR3 contains 12 residues. For the CDR3, the DNA is TGTGCCAGCAGCCCCAACCAATACGAGCAGTACTTC. This translates into CASSPNQYEQYF. Together with reference TRBV28 and TRBJ2-7, the CDR3 gives the full variable domain: DVKVTQSSRYLVKRTGEKVFLECVQDMDHENMFWYRQDPGLGLRLIYFSYDVKMKEKGDIPEGYSVSREKKERFSLILESASTNQTSMYLCASSPNQYEQYFGPGTRLTVT.

V gene TRBV7-3 combines with J gene TRBJ1-1; D is uncertain. Trimming pared 2 bases from V and 1 base from J, leaving 17 bases between. Germline V gene lookup returns CDR1 SGHTA and CDR2 FQGTGA. The CDR3 extends over 17 amino acids. The CDR3 sequence is CASSLDMLAVRNTEAFF. CDR3 DNA: TGTGCCAGCAGCTTAGATATGTTGGCAGTTCGGAACACTGAAGCTTTCTTT.

The rearrangement uses TRBV29-1 and TRBJ1-2; TRBD1 might be the D (6 bases). Trimming left V 7 bases short and J 2 bases short, with 11 bases between. This CDR3 is 12 amino acids long. Looked up from germline, CDR1 is SQVTM and CDR2 is ANQGSEA. CDR3 in amino acids: CSAAGQNYGYTF. CDR3 sequence (DNA): TGCAGCGCCGCGGGACAAAACTATGGCTACACCTTC.

The chain recombines TRBV10-3 with TRBJ2-1; 7 bases align to TRBD2. V trimming: 4 bases; J trimming: 7 bases; junction bases outside the gene matches: 10. Germline lookup yields CDR1 ENHRY and CDR2 SYGVKD. This CDR3 contains 15 residues. CDR3 sequence reads: CAISGSGKVSNEQFF. The CDR3 nucleotides read TGTGCCATCAGTGGGAGCGGGAAGGTTTCGAATGAGCAGTTCTTC.

This chain joins TRBV5-1 and TRBJ2-7, with a tentative D call TRBD1 (6 bases). The CDR3 length is 14 residues. The germline CDR1 and CDR2 sequences are SGHRS and YFSETQ. Trimming shortened V by 0 bases and J by 4 bases, and 11 bases separated the two germline ends. The CDR3 spells CASSLAWQGYEQYF. CDR3 nucleotide sequence: TGCGCCAGCAGCTTGGCCTGGCAGGGGTACGAGCAGTACTTC.

The chain recombines TRBV2 with TRBJ1-5; tentatively, D is TRBD1 (5 bases). The CDR3 length is 16 residues. The germline V and J ends were trimmed by 6 bases and 0 bases, with 15 bases remaining between them. Germline V gives CDR1 SNHLY, CDR2 FYNNEI. CDR3 in amino acids: CASSALDRYSNQPQHF. The CDR3 bases are TGTGCCAGCAGCGCCCTTGACAGATATAGCAATCAGCCCCAGCATTTT.

This chain uses TRBV4-1 with TRBJ1-2; D unclear. Germline CDR1 and CDR2: MGHRA and YSYEKL. The CDR3 loop spans 16 amino acids. V was pared by 1 base and J by 2 bases, with 14 bases between. The CDR3 region has the DNA TGCGCCAGCAGCCAAGTCGTTACCTCGGCCAACTATGGCTACACCTTC. It codes for CASSQVVTSANYGYTF.

This clone has a single count. The genes are TRBV11-2 and TRBJ1-1; D unresolved. Trimming pared 1 base from V and 4 bases from J, leaving 10 bases between. The CDR3 has 14 residues. Germline V gives CDR1 SGHAT, CDR2 FQNNGV. CDR3: CASSLGRKGTEAFF. The CDR3 DNA reads TGTGCCAGCAGCTTAGGACGAAAGGGCACTGAAGCTTTCTTT. Combining the CDR3 with reference TRBV11-2 and TRBJ1-1 gives the whole variable domain EAGVAQSPRYKIIEKRQSVAFWCNPISGHATLYWYQQILGQGPKLLIQFQNNGVVDDSQLPKDRFSAERLKGVDSTLKIQPAKLEDSAVYLCASSLGRKGTEAFFGQGTRLTVV.

The chain combines TRBV19 with TRBJ2-1; D gene uncertain. CDR1 is LNHDA and CDR2 is SQIVND in the germline V gene (reference sequence). With 0 bases removed from V and 0 bases from J, the gap between germline ends came to 15 bases. CDR3 length: 18 amino acids. The CDR3 sequence: CASSIEFRSPNSYNEQFF. CDR3 DNA: TGTGCCAGTAGTATAGAGTTTCGGAGTCCGAACTCCTACAATGAGCAGTTCTTC.

V usage is TRBV25-1 and J usage is TRBJ2-7; 13 bases agree with TRBD2. This CDR3 is built from 15 residues. J gave up 7 bases and V 2 bases, and 5 bases lay outside the gene matches. CDR1 and CDR2 from the germline V gene are MGHDK and SYGVNS. The CDR3 loop reads CASSEGLAGDGEQYF. The CDR3 region has the DNA TGTGCCAGCAGTGAAGGACTAGCGGGAGATGGGGAGCAGTACTTC.

The chain has TRBV6-6 and TRBJ2-7; D may be TRBD1 (5 bases). CDR1 MNHNY and CDR2 SVGAGI come from the germline V gene (reference sequence). Trimming took off 5 bases at V and 2 bases at J, with 13 bases between the two ends. The CDR3 is made up of 14 amino acids. The CDR3 region has the DNA TGTGCCAGCAGTCCTTATGACAGCACCTACGAGCAGTACTTC. This translates into CASSPYDSTYEQYF.

The chain employs TRBV18 and TRBJ2-7, with a weak D call TRBD2 (6 bases). V dropped 3 bases and J dropped 4 bases, with 16 bases sitting between them. Looked up from germline, CDR1 is KGHSH and CDR2 is LQKENI. CDR3 size: 15 residues. CDR3 region: CASSPLLAGSYEQYF. CDR3 nucleotide sequence: TGTGCCAGCTCACCCCTACTAGCAGGTAGTTACGAGCAGTACTTC.

The genes are TRBV6-5 and TRBJ2-1; 10 bases align to TRBD2. The CDR3 is made up of 15 amino acids. V was clipped by 6 bases and J by 2 bases; unmatched bases: 4. CDR1 MNHEY and CDR2 SVGAGI come from the germline V gene. CDR3 residues: CASSTLAGAYNEQFF. CDR3 nucleotides: TGTGCCAGCAGCACCCTAGCGGGAGCCTACAATGAGCAGTTCTTC.

This rearrangement joins TRBV30 to TRBJ2-4; perhaps TRBD1 as D (6 bases). The length of the CDR3 is 14 residues. V was pared by 0 bases and J by 8 bases, with 14 bases between. Germline V gene sequence: CDR1 GTSNPN, CDR2 SVGIG (reference sequence). CDR3 loop: CAWSVSSDSYIQYF. The CDR3, as DNA: TGTGCCTGGAGTGTCTCTTCGGACAGTTACATTCAGTACTTC.

The chain links TRBV7-9 to TRBJ2-5, with D hard to call. Germline CDR1 and CDR2: SEHNR and FQNEAQ (reference sequence). This CDR3 is built from 15 residues. V was clipped by 1 base and J by 1 base, with 10 bases between them. The CDR3 spells CASSLGRFPQETQYF. CDR3 coding DNA: TGTGCCAGCAGCTTAGGTAGATTCCCCCAAGAGACCCAGTACTTC. Variable domain in full (rest from reference TRBV7-9 and TRBJ2-5): DTGVSQNPRHKITKRGQNVTFRCDPISEHNRLYWYRQTLGQGPEFLTYFQNEAQLEKSRLLSDRFSAERPKGSFSTLEIQRTEQGDSAMYLCASSLGRFPQETQYFGPGTRLLVL.

The chain combines TRBV28 with TRBJ1-1; D ambiguous. This CDR3 contains 14 residues. V shed 7 bases and J shed 0 bases, with 12 bases lying between them. Germline lookup yields CDR1 MDHEN and CDR2 SYDVKM. The CDR3 loop reads CASTLHTMNTEAFF. CDR3 in DNA: TGTGCCAGCACTCTACACACAATGAACACTGAAGCTTTCTTT.

V is TRBV5-1 and J is TRBJ2-3; D not resolved. The CDR3 contains 11 residues. V lost 0 bases to trimming and J lost 10 bases, with 6 bases between them. Germline V gene sequence: CDR1 SGHRS, CDR2 YFSETQ. CDR3 amino acids: CASSLDEAQYF. Here the CDR3 DNA reads TGCGCCAGCAGCTTGGATGAAGCGCAGTATTTT. Full variable domain (remainder filled in from reference TRBV5-1 and TRBJ2-3): KAGVTQTPRYLIKTRGQQVTLSCSPISGHRSVSWYQQTPGQGLQFLFEYFSETQRNKGNFPGRFSGRQFSNSRSEMNVSTLELGDSALYLCASSLDEAQYFGPGTRLTVL.

The V gene is TRBV28, the J gene TRBJ1-1, with D hard to call. CDR1 is MDHEN and CDR2 is SYDVKM in the germline V gene. V shed 5 bases and J shed 5 bases, with 18 bases lying between them. The CDR3 covers 15 residues. CDR3 sequence reads: CASSPLVSLGTEAFF. The CDR3 DNA reads as TGTGCCAGCAGTCCCCTTGTGTCCCTGGGGACTGAAGCTTTCTTT.

The rearrangement joins TRBV7-2 to TRBJ1-2, with a possible D match to TRBD1 (5 bases). There are 14 residues in the CDR3. Germline V gene sequence: CDR1 SGHTA, CDR2 FQGNSA. Trimming shortened V by 3 bases and J by 2 bases, and 10 bases separated the two germline ends. This CDR3 reads CASSLGGGNYGYTF. In DNA form, the CDR3 reads TGTGCCAGCAGCTTGGGGGGAGGGAACTATGGCTACACCTTC.

CDR3: CASSPPRGQGNTIYF. Written as DNA, the CDR3 is TGTGCCAGCAGCCCCCCCAGGGGGCAAGGAAACACCATATATTTT. This chain links TRBV28 with TRBJ1-3, with 8 nucleotides matching TRBD1. Germline CDR1 is MDHEN and CDR2 is SYDVKM. V was clipped by 6 bases and J by 4 bases; unmatched bases: 8. CDR3 length equals 15 residues.

The rearrangement links TRBV5-1 to TRBJ2-1; perhaps TRBD1 as D (6 bases). Looked up from germline, CDR1 is SGHRS and CDR2 is YFSETQ. The CDR3 is 13 amino acids. Deletions cut 3 bases from V and 9 bases from J, with 13 bases between. As DNA, the CDR3 is TGCGCCAGCAGCTATACAGGGTTAGGTGAGCAGTTCTTC. Residues: CASSYTGLGEQFF.

The chain carries TRBV30 and TRBJ2-2; TRBD1 agrees at 7 bases. CDR3 size: 15 residues. Germline assignment: CDR1 GTSNPN and CDR2 SVGIG (reference sequence). Germline trimming cut 2 bases from V and 0 bases from J; bases unmatched to any gene: 3. Here the CDR3 DNA reads TGTGCCTGGAGTAGGGACAGCGCGAACACCGGGGAGCTGTTTTTT. Translation: CAWSRDSANTGELFF.

The chain joins TRBV19 to TRBJ1-1, with D possibly being TRBD1 (5 bases). Trimming pared 2 bases from V and 1 base from J, leaving 8 bases between. Germline CDR1 LNHDA, CDR2 SQIVND (reference sequence). This CDR3 has 14 residues. In DNA form, the CDR3 reads TGTGCCAGTAGTATACGACAGACGAACACTGAAGCTTTCTTT. Translating it yields CASSIRQTNTEAFF.

This rearrangement joins TRBV30 to TRBJ2-3; a weak D match, TRBD2 (6 bases). The CDR3 extends over 20 amino acids. Deletions cut 0 bases from V and 0 bases from J, with 25 bases between. From germline, CDR1 is GTSNPN and CDR2 SVGIG (reference sequence). CDR3 region: CAWSVRGRRGAKSSTDTQYF. DNA for the CDR3: TGTGCCTGGAGTGTACGCGGGCGGCGGGGAGCTAAATCTAGCACAGATACGCAGTATTTT.

This clone was recorded only once. The gene calls are TRBV5-4 and TRBJ2-7, with D tentatively TRBD1 (5 bases). The CDR3 runs 14 residues. Germline V CDR1 and CDR2: SGHNT, YYREEE (reference sequence). The V end was cut by 1 base, the J end by 3 bases, with 11 bases between. CDR3 protein: CASSLSGHSYEQYF. The CDR3 coding sequence is TGTGCCAGCAGCTTGTCCGGACACAGCTACGAGCAGTACTTC.

V and J are TRBV4-1 and TRBJ2-1; D possibly corresponds to TRBD1 (5 bases). This CDR3 has 14 amino acids. The V and J ends lost 1 base and 3 bases respectively, with 7 bases between them. Germline CDR1 MGHRA, CDR2 YSYEKL. DNA of the CDR3: TGCGCCAGCAGCCAAGGCAGGGACTACAATGAGCAGTTCTTC. It specifies CASSQGRDYNEQFF.

V is TRBV9 and J is TRBJ2-3, with TRBD1 matching over 8 bases. CDR3 length equals 17 residues. Per germline, CDR1 SGDLS and CDR2 YYNGEE. V shed 3 bases and J 0 bases; nucleotides not matched to a gene: 9. The CDR3 loop is CASSAGQGAPSTDTQYF. The CDR3 bases are TGTGCCAGCAGCGCCGGACAGGGCGCTCCTAGCACAGATACGCAGTATTTT.

The chain links TRBV4-1 to TRBJ2-1; tentatively, D is TRBD2 (6 bases). V lost 1 base to trimming and J lost 8 bases, with 18 bases between them. Germline CDR1 reads MGHRA; CDR2 reads YSYEKL. This CDR3 is 16 amino acids long. Written as DNA, the CDR3 is TGCGCCAGCAGCCAAGGGGCGGGACTGGGGGTTTATGAGCAGTTCTTC. Amino acid sequence: CASSQGAGLGVYEQFF.

The rearrangement links TRBV6-5 to TRBJ2-2; tentatively, D is TRBD1 (5 bases). V dropped 7 bases and J dropped 8 bases, with 11 bases sitting between them. The CDR3 totals 12 residues. Per germline, CDR1 MNHEY and CDR2 SVGAGI. The CDR3 nucleotides read TGTGCCAGCACCCAGGGAACGGGGGAGCTGTTTTTT. Its protein is CASTQGTGELFF.

The count of this clone is one. This chain connects TRBV28 to TRBJ1-2; D is possibly TRBD1 (6 bases). Germline loops: CDR1 MDHEN, CDR2 SYDVKM. Trimming stripped 5 bases from V and 3 bases from J, with 19 bases between. This CDR3 has 16 residues. Here the CDR3 reads CASSPYRRGADYGYTF. CDR3 bases: TGTGCCAGCAGTCCCTACAGGAGGGGGGCCGACTATGGCTACACCTTC.